What follows are 2 T cell receptor beta chains derived from one specimen sequenced in a study of human T cells and chemical hapten exposure. Described time point: pre-sensitization, week 0. Treatment described: therapeutic diphenylcyclopropenone sensitization with weekly scalp DPC. Using its own MiXCR run on the RACE reads, TCRdb lists one record per CDR3 protein. The table has approximately 370,000 distinct CDR3 sequences, 4.5% to 5.5% seen once. The sequences come from whole blood, collected in connection with sensitization to the hapten diphenylcyclopropenone (DPC). The receptors shown here come from a woman aged 18-29 years with alopecia areata. Some clones in this sample may be carry-over from other donors' samples.

This rearrangement joins TRBV3-1 to TRBJ2-7; TRBD1 matches at 7 bases. Germline CDR1 reads LGHDT; CDR2 reads YNNKEL (reference sequence). The CDR3 loop spans 13 amino acids. V lost 5 bases to trimming and J lost 2 bases; unmatched junction nucleotides: 3. The CDR3 DNA reads as TGTGCCAGCAGCGGAACAGGGGCCTACGAGCAGTACTTC. It is translated as CASSGTGAYEQYF.

In this sample, this clonotype turned up many times. The chain employs TRBV12-3 or TRBV12-4 and TRBJ2-7; D is uncertain. Trimming left V 5 bases short and J 3 bases short, with 11 bases between. CDR3 length: 13 residues. The CDR3 nucleotides read TGTGCCAGCAGTCCTCCGACCGGCTACGAGCAGTACTTC. Translation gives CASSPPTGYEQYF.